This T cell receptor beta chain is from a study of blood T cells in healthy people across ages (dated by TCRdb to about 2015). Background for the entire study: Template switching captured roughly one uniquely barcoded TCR beta cDNA molecule per two T cells in model experiments. Using deep sequencing normalized with unique cDNA molecular identifiers, the study measured how TCR beta repertoire diversity changes with age. The donors were divided into four age groups: young (average around 16 years), middle-aged (about 41), aged (about 62) and long-lived (82). To avoid experimental bias, donors of different ages were distributed randomly across sequencing lanes. The study analyzed two additional independent replicas of 1 million unique cDNA reads from the same blood draw for two donors, one aged 18 to 30 and one aged 80 or older.

Library preparation used 5' RACE. TCRdb names Illumina HiSeq 2500 as the instrument used. A second PCR of about 6 to 11 cycles was run with a J-beta primer mix and a sample-barcoded 5' primer. Each TCR beta cDNA molecule received a unique molecular identifier from a template-switch 5' adaptor carrying 12 random nucleotides. At least 3 million CDR3-containing paired-end reads were obtained from each sample. First-strand cDNA synthesis was performed from all RNA using the Mint cDNA synthesis kit, with priming by a TRBC-specific oligonucleotide. After uracil-DNA glycosylase treatment, a first 18-cycle PCR used universal primers M1SS and BC2_uni_R on all cDNA. From the authors' description of their analysis: Normalization of each sample was performed by random selection of 1 million high-quality reads, each carrying a distinct molecular identifier. Reads sharing molecular identifiers were discarded rather than binned into consensus sequences. MiTCR, set to a Q25 quality threshold and the strictest error-elimination algorithm, was used for CDR3 identification, clonotype clustering and error correction. Lower-bound total TCR beta diversity was estimated with a nonparametric unseen species model using Euler transformation. TCRdb's own reprocessing of the public reads used fastp at Q25 and MiXCR and kept productive beta chains. Each CDR3 protein gets just one entry, which takes the most common genes and DNA from the rows behind it. V and J calls and clone size were set by TCRdb, not the authors. The sample table records about 290,000 distinct CDR3 sequences; 25% to 30% of these occur just once. The biggest ten clones account for over 25% of the sample.

The CDR3 holds 13 amino acids from the cysteine to the phenylalanine. Of all the DNA, just the CDR3 is kept, 39 bases in frame from base 1. CDR1 and CDR2, looked up from the germline V gene (reference sequence), are DFQATT and SNEGSKA. V is reduced by 6 bases and J by 0 bases, leaving a spacing of 11 bases between them. Donors were 30 to 45 systemically healthy Caucasian individuals from Russia aged roughly 6 to 95 years. Each donor gave around 9.9 milliliters of peripheral blood, collected into EDTA-treated Vacutainer tubes. Ficoll-Paque density-gradient centrifugation was used to isolate PBMCs, with at least 6.5 million per sample. Total RNA, at least 5.5 micrograms per sample, was extracted from PBMCs with Trizol reagent. For every donor, flow cytometry on a PBMC aliquot measured the percentage of naive CD45RAhigh/CD27high T cells. What the authors observed across the whole study: Compared with the aged group, the long-lived group had more naive CD4+ T cells, fewer expanded clones and increased TCR diversity, a pattern suggesting age selection. The CMV infection status of donors was not known, potentially confounding age-related changes in expanded clonotypes. The percentage of naive T cells measured by flow cytometry correlated strongly with observed TCR beta diversity. Observed TCR beta diversity per million T cells fell roughly linearly with age, and a significant reduction was already apparent by age around 40. Bulk unsorted PBMC profiling prevented conclusive comparison of naive and antigen-experienced compartments. Estimates of total diversity based on one million sequenced T cells were regarded as lower bounds and as underestimates.

This clonotype was counted only a few times. Its antigen remains undetermined. No much larger clonotype is one base removed from it; base qualities were not supplied. The receptor chain draws on TRBV20-1 and TRBJ2-5, with TRBD2 as a weak D call on 6 bases. This receptor was taken from a woman aged 65 to 85 in good health. The sample consisted of blood. The nucleotides read TGCAGTGCGAAGAGCGGGTACCAAGAGACCCAGTACTTC. Translated, it reads CSAKSGYQETQYF.